Included here is one TCR beta chain sequence, with context. BIOMED2 TRB-A/B primer pools were used in multiplex TRB PCR. In TCRdb, the multiplex PCR reads were re-called with MiXCR into one record per CDR3 protein. This table holds about 3,200 distinct CDR3 sequences, 28% found once. The sample originates from a study of T and B cells in COVID-19 patients. Trimming removed 0 bases from V and 3 bases from J, with 9 bases in between. CDR1 is LGHNA, CDR2 YSLEER, per germline. The CDR3 covers 15 residues. From blood, 250-500 ng of genomic DNA served as TRB template. Sequences were obtained from blood. This chain uses TRBV4-3 with TRBJ2-1; D not resolved. The receptor's source is a human donor with active COVID-19. The donor label of this sample is uncertain. This chain's CDR3 is CASSQDEQSYNEQFF. As DNA, the CDR3 is TGCGCCAGCAGCCAAGATGAGCAGAGCTACAATGAGCAGTTCTTC.